These 20 T cell receptor beta chains originate from one sample sequenced in a study of cytomegalovirus exposure and HLA in healthy donors. Primers: 60 Vbeta forward and 13 Jbeta reverse. Sequencing was performed with immunoSEQ multiplex PCR; in TCRdb, only in-frame clones are kept and a portion is missing. The sample lists some 190,000 clones, about four fifths occurring once. Source material: PBMCs. These receptor sequences come from a woman in her 50s in good health and CMV-seronegative.

The V and J genes are TRBV28 and TRBJ2-3; possibly TRBD2 for D (6 bases). Germline V gives CDR1 MDHEN, CDR2 SYDVKM. This CDR3 has 16 residues. V was clipped by 6 bases and J by 0 bases, with 16 bases between them. CDR3 amino acids: CASSSETRGSTDTQYF. The CDR3 DNA is TGTGCCAGCAGCTCAGAGACTAGAGGAAGCACAGATACGCAGTATTTT.

V gene TRBV5-4 combines with J gene TRBJ2-2, with a tentative D call TRBD1 (6 bases). V lost 3 bases, J lost 5 bases, and 17 bases lay in between. The CDR3 loop spans 16 amino acids. Germline V CDR1 and CDR2: SGHNT, YYREEE (reference sequence). The CDR3 coding sequence is TGTGCCAGCAGCTCACCCCGGGACACTAATACCGGGGAGCTGTTTTTT. This sequence encodes CASSSPRDTNTGELFF.

This chain connects TRBV6-6 to TRBJ1-1; no definite D call. Trimming cost V 5 bases and J 1 base, with 11 bases left between them. The CDR3 spans 14 residues. Per germline, CDR1 MNHNY and CDR2 SVGAGI (reference sequence). CDR3 region: CASSPTERNTEAFF. The CDR3 bases are TGTGCCAGCAGTCCGACCGAGCGGAACACTGAAGCTTTCTTT.

This clone was observed a handful of times. The V gene is TRBV7-6, the J gene TRBJ2-2; 9 bases match TRBD1. CDR1 and CDR2 (germline): SGHVS, FNYEAQ. CDR3 length: 15 residues. Unmatched junction bases numbered 3, after V lost 0 bases and J lost 7 bases. CDR3 sequence reads: CASSLAGQGIGELFF. The CDR3 coding sequence is TGTGCCAGCAGCTTAGCGGGACAGGGTATCGGGGAGCTGTTTTTT.

The rearrangement uses TRBV6-1 and TRBJ2-3, with 8 bases that match TRBD1. V trimming: 6 bases; J trimming: 3 bases; junction bases outside the gene matches: 8. Germline V CDR1 and CDR2: MNHNS, SASEGT. This CDR3 is built from 15 residues. For the CDR3, the DNA is TGTGCCAGCAGCCCGATCAGGGGGCGTACAGATACGCAGTATTTT. Translated: CASSPIRGRTDTQYF.

The chain is built from TRBV7-6 and TRBJ2-2, with a weak D call TRBD1 (5 bases). The CDR3 totals 15 residues. Germline CDR1 reads SGHVS; CDR2 reads FNYEAQ. With 5 bases removed from V and 4 bases from J, the gap between germline ends came to 14 bases. Written as DNA, the CDR3 is TGTGCCAGCAGCCCTCTGGGGCGAGCCACCGGGGAGCTGTTTTTT. As protein: CASSPLGRATGELFF. The full variable domain, completed using reference TRBV7-6 and TRBJ2-2, is GAGVSQSPRYKVTKRGQDVALRCDPISGHVSLYWYRQALGQGPEFLTYFNYEAQQDKSGLPNDRFSAERPEGSISTLTIQRTEQRDSAMYRCASSPLGRATGELFFGEGSRLTVL.

This chain links TRBV19 with TRBJ2-7, with a possible D match to TRBD2 (6 bases). Germline CDR1 LNHDA, CDR2 SQIVND (reference sequence). Trimming shortened V by 5 bases and J by 4 bases, and 15 bases separated the two germline ends. CDR3 length equals 14 residues. The CDR3 region has the DNA TGTGCCAGTAGTTACGGCGGGGTAAAGTACGAGCAGTACTTC. Its protein product is CASSYGGVKYEQYF.

With respect to this clone: The sample holds other DNA sequences that translate to the same CDR3. The V call is TRBV5-1, the J call TRBJ2-2; perhaps TRBD2 as D (6 bases). Germline assignment: CDR1 SGHRS and CDR2 YFSETQ. This CDR3 region has 15 residues. V was pared by 8 bases and J by 6 bases, with 20 bases between. The CDR3 DNA is TGCGCCAGTACAAACCGGGACTCGCGAGCCGGGGAGCTGTTTTTT. Its protein product is CASTNRDSRAGELFF.

The gene calls are TRBV6-5 and TRBJ1-1, with TRBD1 identical over 9 bases. Germline CDR1 is MNHEY and CDR2 is SVGAGI. V shed 7 bases and J 5 bases; nucleotides not matched to a gene: 5. CDR3 size: 13 residues. CDR3 coding DNA: TGTGCCAGCAAGGACAGGGGAGGAACTGAAGCTTTCTTT. Translation gives CASKDRGGTEAFF.

The chain is built from TRBV19 and TRBJ1-2, with D possibly matching TRBD1 (5 bases). Germline V gene sequence: CDR1 LNHDA, CDR2 SQIVND (reference sequence). V lost 6 bases, J lost 5 bases, and 7 bases lay in between. This CDR3 comprises 11 residues. The CDR3 loop reads CASRRQYGYTF. CDR3 nucleotide sequence: TGTGCCAGTAGGAGACAGTATGGCTACACCTTC.

The chain is built from TRBV7-2 and TRBJ1-4; a possible D gene is TRBD1 (5 bases). The ends were cut back, 6 bases at V and 3 bases at J, with 14 bases in the middle. Germline V gene data show CDR1 as SGHTA and CDR2 as FQGNSA. The length of the CDR3 is 15 residues. CDR3 DNA: TGTGCCAGCAGGCCCAGGGCGGGGGCTAATGAAAAACTGTTTTTT. It specifies CASRPRAGANEKLFF. The complete variable domain, with remaining parts taken from reference TRBV7-2 and TRBJ1-4, reads GAGVSQSPSNKVTEKGKDVELRCDPISGHTALYWYRQSLGQGLEFLIYFQGNSAPDKSGLPSDRFSAERTGGSVSTLTIQRTQQEDSAVYLCASRPRAGANEKLFFGSGTQLSVL.

The chain uses TRBV14 and TRBJ1-2, with D unresolved. Trimming took 0 bases from V and 5 from J, leaving 7 bases between them. The CDR3 contains 13 residues. CDR1 SGHDN and CDR2 FVKESK come from the germline V gene. The CDR3 DNA reads as TGTGCCAGCAGCCAAGACGCCCTATATGGCTACACCTTC. It encodes CASSQDALYGYTF.

The V and J genes are TRBV27 and TRBJ2-2, with D perhaps TRBD1 (7 bases). The CDR3 is 13 residues long. V shed 3 bases and J shed 6 bases, with 8 bases lying between them. Germline values: CDR1 MNHEY, CDR2 SMNVEV (reference sequence). The CDR3 protein is CASSFRGAGELFF. The CDR3 nucleotides are TGTGCCAGCAGTTTCAGGGGGGCCGGGGAGCTGTTTTTT.

This clone was detected only once. This chain joins TRBV27 and TRBJ1-4; D uncertain. V lost 3 bases, J lost 1 base, and 6 bases lay in between. The germline CDR1 and CDR2 sequences are MNHEY and SMNVEV (reference sequence). The CDR3 length is 14 residues. The CDR3 sequence: CASSFRETNEKLFF. Here the CDR3 DNA reads TGTGCCAGCAGTTTCCGAGAAACTAATGAAAAACTGTTTTTT.

J is TRBJ1-2 and V is TRBV5-5, with TRBD1 as a possible D gene (6 bases). The V and J ends lost 2 bases and 3 bases respectively, with 11 bases between them. The germline V gene has CDR1 SGHKS and CDR2 YYEKEE (reference sequence). This CDR3 spans 14 amino acids. Here the CDR3 DNA reads TGTGCCAGCAGCTTACAGGGCAGGGACTATGGCTACACCTTC. Translating gives CASSLQGRDYGYTF.

The chain is built from TRBV5-1 and TRBJ2-7; 12 bases align to TRBD2. The CDR3 sequence is 15 residues long. The trim removed 0 bases at V and 5 bases at J, leaving 3 bases unmatched. Germline V gene data show CDR1 as SGHRS and CDR2 as YFSETQ. CDR3 amino acids: CASSLASGGVHEQYF. CDR3 in DNA: TGCGCCAGCAGCTTGGCTAGCGGGGGGGTACACGAGCAGTACTTC.

The genes are TRBV2 and TRBJ2-1, with 9 bases lining up with TRBD2. Germline CDR1 SNHLY, CDR2 FYNNEI. Losses at the gene ends were 7 bases for V and 4 bases for J; bases not matched to a gene: 11. This CDR3 comprises 16 residues. CDR3 DNA: TGTGCCAGCACCCGAAAGGCTAGCGGGGTTTACAATGAGCAGTTCTTC. Its translation is CASTRKASGVYNEQFF.

The rearrangement joins TRBV5-4 to TRBJ2-3; TRBD1 might be the D (5 bases). This CDR3 comprises 16 residues. Germline CDR1 reads SGHNT; CDR2 reads YYREEE (reference sequence). V was cut by 4 bases and J by 1 base, with 16 bases left in between. The CDR3 here is CASSRRLGAGTDTQYF. The CDR3 nucleotides read TGTGCCAGCAGCCGTCGGTTAGGGGCCGGCACAGATACGCAGTATTTT.

There are a few counts of this clone. The chain joins TRBV2 to TRBJ1-1; 7 bases are a match to TRBD1. The CDR3 extends over 15 amino acids. Germline values: CDR1 SNHLY, CDR2 FYNNEI. The J segment lost 7 bases and the V segment lost 4 bases, leaving 12 bases of the junction unmatched. CDR3 bases: TGTGCCAGCAGTGCACAGGGGTCCCCCTCTATTGAAGCTTTCTTT. The encoded protein is CASSAQGSPSIEAFF.

The chain is built from TRBV6-5 and TRBJ1-1; 7 nucleotides match TRBD1. Germline V gene sequence: CDR1 MNHEY, CDR2 SVGAGI. This CDR3 region has 15 residues. V was pared by 5 bases and J by 12 bases, with 18 bases of the junction left unmatched. The CDR3 here is CASSRAGTVITGTFF. CDR3 nucleotides: TGTGCCAGCAGTCGTGCCGGGACAGTCATAACGGGGACTTTCTTT.